Listed below are T cell receptor beta chains from one sample, sequenced in a study of cytomegalovirus exposure and HLA in healthy donors. TCRdb keeps only in-frame clones here, not all; method: immunoSEQ multiplex PCR. The sample records under 200,000 clones, around 79% being singletons. Sequencing was performed on PBMCs. These receptors came from a woman aged 40-49 years in good health and CMV-seropositive. Each CDR3 is given with its conserved first and last residue.

CDR3aa,j_gene,v_gene
CASSPRQGATEAFF,TRBJ1-1,TRBV7-9
CASRPGQGNIGQFF,TRBJ2-1,TRBV7-9
CASSSPDRGPNQPQHF,TRBJ1-5,TRBV7-2
CASSLERGSSYEQYF,TRBJ2-7,TRBV7-2
CASSLTGTYNEQFF,TRBJ2-1,TRBV5-4
CASSLQTGMNTEAFF,TRBJ1-1,TRBV13
CASRAGPMSPLHF,TRBJ1-6,TRBV6-4
CASSSWTSGIFGQYF,TRBJ2-5,TRBV13
CASKRTGALRPQHF,TRBJ1-5,TRBV27
CASSRGQGASQPQHF,TRBJ1-5,TRBV2
CASSRVAGKRKETQYF,TRBJ2-5,TRBV5-6
CASSYYSDNQPQHF,TRBJ1-5,TRBV6-6
CASSQVGGGANQPQHF,TRBJ1-5,TRBV4-1
CASNTGGFEEQFF,TRBJ2-1,TRBV19
CAWSLSLAGGSDEQYF,TRBJ2-7,TRBV30
CASSGEQVTGELFF,TRBJ2-2,TRBV25-1
CASSVNQREHNTGELFF,TRBJ2-2,TRBV9
CASTKGTGGNQPQHF,TRBJ1-5,TRBV6-1
CASSPWTSGRADDEQFF,TRBJ2-1,TRBV19
CASVGQQRDPSYNEQFF,TRBJ2-1,TRBV23-1
CASKTVLNTEAFF,TRBJ1-1,TRBV28
CASSLDLEETQYF,TRBJ2-5,TRBV19
CASRSRQDTIYGYTF,TRBJ1-2,TRBV6-5
CASSLGGATDTQYF,TRBJ2-3,TRBV7-2
CASSLGTGGVETEAFF,TRBJ1-1,TRBV5-1
CANQAAGGYEQYF,TRBJ2-7,TRBV10-3
CASSELLTGGGYGYTF,TRBJ1-2,TRBV6-1
CASSLRATGFNTGELFF,TRBJ2-2,TRBV27
CASSPPGQANTEAFF,TRBJ1-1,TRBV18
CASSTQGQTTGELFF,TRBJ2-2,TRBV7-8
CASSPREENIQYF,TRBJ2-4,TRBV6-1
CASSLIQGAYEQYF,TRBJ2-7,TRBV7-2
CASRAAGNTEAFF,TRBJ1-1,TRBV6-1
CASSLGTLSTDTQYF,TRBJ2-3,TRBV7-2
CASSGQKSSNQPQHF,TRBJ1-5,TRBV6-1
CASSFDYGYNEQFF,TRBJ2-1,TRBV5-6
CASTRSGTDTQYF,TRBJ2-3,TRBV27
CASSQDRGGGTEAFF,TRBJ1-1,TRBV4-2
CASSLAGMWANTEAFF,TRBJ1-1,TRBV7-8
CSVARGANEKLFF,TRBJ1-4,TRBV29-1
CAGEGGGETQYF,TRBJ2-5,TRBV30
CASSPGQTEQYF,TRBJ2-7,TRBV19
CASSLAYGGGGDTQYF,TRBJ2-3,TRBV7-2
CASSYERTSGYEQYF,TRBJ2-7,TRBV6-6
CASSEDRVGAGNTIYF,TRBJ1-3,TRBV2
CASRFSYDTEAFF,TRBJ1-1,TRBV6-6
CACSAGASSGANVLTF,TRBJ2-6,TRBV30
CASSRGYSGYEQYF,TRBJ2-7,TRBV28
CASSYSIDEQYF,TRBJ2-7,TRBV6-6
CASSYSRGRVETQYF,TRBJ2-5,TRBV6-5
CASSLSGRDTQYF,TRBJ2-3,TRBV7-9
CATSRGQGSYNEQFF,TRBJ2-1,TRBV15
CASSADWYEQYF,TRBJ2-7,TRBV25-1
CASSEEGARNEQFF,TRBJ2-1,TRBV10-1
CASSPGQGSAREQFF,TRBJ2-1,TRBV7-2
CASSTPASGTGELFF,TRBJ2-2,TRBV19
CAWSPGGYPYEQYF,TRBJ2-7,TRBV30
CASSLPGGSNEQFF,TRBJ2-1,TRBV5-1